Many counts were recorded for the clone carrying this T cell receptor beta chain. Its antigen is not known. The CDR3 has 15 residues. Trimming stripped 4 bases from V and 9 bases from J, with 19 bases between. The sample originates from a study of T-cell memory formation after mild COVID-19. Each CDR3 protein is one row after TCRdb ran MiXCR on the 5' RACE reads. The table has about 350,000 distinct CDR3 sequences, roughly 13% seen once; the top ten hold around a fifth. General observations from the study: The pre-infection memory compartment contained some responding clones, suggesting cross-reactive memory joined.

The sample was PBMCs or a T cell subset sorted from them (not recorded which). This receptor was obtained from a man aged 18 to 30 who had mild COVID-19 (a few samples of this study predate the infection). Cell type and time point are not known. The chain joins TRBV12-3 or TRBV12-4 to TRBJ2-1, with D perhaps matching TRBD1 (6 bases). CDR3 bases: TGTGCCAGCAGTTCCCAGGGGTTTTTGAGCGGTGAGCAGTTCTTC. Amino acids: CASSSQGFLSGEQFF.